A single sample is the source of the 10 T cell receptor beta chains below, sequenced in a study of CD8 T cells in Susac syndrome. When the RNA was reverse transcribed, random hexamers were used with an input of roughly 0.45 to 1 ug. From the immunoSEQ multiplex PCR reads, TCRdb called clonotypes with MiXCR, one entry per CDR3 protein. The table includes around 130,000 distinct CDR3 sequences, under 95% detected once. Specimen: CD8+ T cells from PBMCs. These receptors came from a human donor with multiple sclerosis.

The rearrangement uses TRBV5-6 and TRBJ2-7; perhaps TRBD2 as D (5 bases). This CDR3 has 13 amino acids. Trimming shortened V by 4 bases and J by 4 bases, and 12 bases separated the two germline ends. From germline, CDR1 is SGHDT and CDR2 YYEEEE. CDR3: CASSPSGIYEQYF. The CDR3 bases are TGTGCCAGCAGCCCTTCCGGGATTTACGAGCAGTACTTC.

This chain joins TRBV27 and TRBJ1-1, with D tentatively TRBD1 (5 bases). Germline lookup yields CDR1 MNHEY and CDR2 SMNVEV (reference sequence). This CDR3 is 16 amino acids long. With 5 bases removed from V and 2 bases from J, the gap between germline ends came to 18 bases. CDR3 DNA: TGTGCCAGCAGTGGGGTCCCGGACACCCCTAACACTGAAGCTTTCTTT. Translated, it gives CASSGVPDTPNTEAFF.

This chain uses TRBV29-1 with TRBJ2-1; TRBD2 is a possible D gene (5 bases). The germline V gene has CDR1 SQVTM and CDR2 ANQGSEA. V lost 3 bases and J lost 10, with 13 bases in between. CDR3 length: 12 residues. The CDR3 DNA sequence: TGCAGCGTTGAGAAGTCGCGCGGGGAGCAGTTCTTC. Amino acid sequence: CSVEKSRGEQFF.

The chain is built from TRBV7-2 and TRBJ2-7; a weak D match, TRBD2 (5 bases). Germline V gene data show CDR1 as SGHTA and CDR2 as FQGNSA. The length of the CDR3 is 15 residues. V shed 3 bases and J shed 2 bases, with 14 bases lying between them. CDR3 loop: CASSLDGVEAYEQYF. DNA of the CDR3: TGTGCCAGCAGCTTGGACGGGGTGGAGGCCTACGAGCAGTACTTC.

The V call is TRBV30, the J call TRBJ2-1; a weak D match, TRBD2 (5 bases). The germline gives CDR1 GTSNPN, CDR2 SVGIG (reference sequence). Trimming shortened V by 4 bases and J by 8 bases, and 9 bases separated the two germline ends. This CDR3 comprises 11 residues. CDR3 bases: TGTGCCTGGACGGAGGTCTATGAGCAGTTCTTC. Amino acid sequence: CAWTEVYEQFF. Supplemented by reference TRBV30 and TRBJ2-1, the full variable domain reads SQTIHQWPATLVQPVGSPLSLECTVEGTSNPNLYWYRQAAGRGLQLLFYSVGIGQISSEVPQNLSASRPQDRQFILSSKKLLLSDSGFYLCAWTEVYEQFFGPGTRLTVL.

This rearrangement joins TRBV30 to TRBJ1-3; 7 nucleotides line up with TRBD1. The CDR3 is 16 amino acids. CDR1 and CDR2 from the germline V gene are GTSNPN and SVGIG (reference sequence). The J segment lost 3 bases and the V segment lost 1 base, leaving 9 bases of the junction unmatched. CDR3 DNA sequence: TGTGCCTGGAGTGCCTGGGAGGGGGCGTATGGAAACACCATATATTTT. Its protein product is CAWSAWEGAYGNTIYF.

The rearrangement joins TRBV12-3 or TRBV12-4 to TRBJ2-2; no reliable D call. Trimming took 2 bases from V and 8 from J, leaving 6 bases between them. This CDR3 is built from 12 residues. The CDR3 DNA follows: TGTGCCAGCAGTTTAAGGTTAGGGGAGCTGTTTTTT. Residues: CASSLRLGELFF.

The chain recombines TRBV13 with TRBJ2-2, with TRBD2 matching over 9 bases. The CDR3 consists of 16 residues. Germline lookup yields CDR1 PRHDT and CDR2 FYEKMQ (reference sequence). After removal of 5 bases from V and 3 bases from J, the junction contained 7 bases not matched to a gene. CDR3 nucleotide sequence: TGTGCCAGCAGCCCTCTAGCGGGAAGTGACACCGGGGAGCTGTTTTTT. Its translation is CASSPLAGSDTGELFF.

This clonotype has just one count. The chain uses TRBV3-1 and TRBJ2-7; D not resolved. CDR1 LGHDT and CDR2 YNNKEL come from the germline V gene (reference sequence). Trimming removed 4 bases from V and 7 bases from J, with 14 bases in between. The CDR3 sequence is 13 residues long. Here the CDR3 DNA reads TGTGCCAGCAGCCTCATTTCCCAAGGGGAGCAGTACTTC. This gives the protein CASSLISQGEQYF.

The chain combines TRBV19 with TRBJ2-2; 8 bases fit TRBD1. Losses at the gene ends were 10 bases for V and 3 bases for J; bases not matched to a gene: 4. The CDR3 sequence is 13 residues long. Per germline, CDR1 LNHDA and CDR2 SQIVND (reference sequence). Written as DNA, the CDR3 is TGTGCCACCCCGGACAGGGACACCGGGGAGCTGTTTTTT. Translated: CATPDRDTGELFF.